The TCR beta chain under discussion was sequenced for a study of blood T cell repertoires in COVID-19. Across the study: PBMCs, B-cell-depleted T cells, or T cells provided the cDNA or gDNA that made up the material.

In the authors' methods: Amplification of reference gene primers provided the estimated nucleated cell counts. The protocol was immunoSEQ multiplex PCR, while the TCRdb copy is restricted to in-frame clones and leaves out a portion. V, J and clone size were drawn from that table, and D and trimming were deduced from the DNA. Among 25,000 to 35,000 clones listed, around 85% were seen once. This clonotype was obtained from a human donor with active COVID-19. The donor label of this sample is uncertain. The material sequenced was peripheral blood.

CDR3 protein: CASSTGGFTEAFF. CDR3 in DNA: TGTGCCAGCAGCACAGGTGGGTTCACTGAAGCTTTCTTT. The chain carries TRBV7-9 and TRBJ1-1; possibly TRBD1 for D (5 bases). The CDR3 loop spans 13 amino acids. Germline V gives CDR1 SEHNR, CDR2 FQNEAQ (reference sequence). The V gene lost 5 bases and the J gene lost 4 bases, with 11 bases spanning the gap.